This TCR beta chain was documented in a study of CD8+CD57+ T cells in acquired aplastic anemia. Looking at the study overall: Sorted CD4+ and CD8+ cells yielded DNA averaging approximately 3.4 ug.

Details on this clonotype: Its antigen is still unknown.

Study-wide results and caveats: Overlapping CD8+ CDR3 repertoires of patients and controls contained roughly 27 shared sequences.

The sequenced patients had an expansion of CD8+CD57+ cells seen by flow cytometry. Every patient presented with severe acquired aplastic anemia. Deletions cut 2 bases from V and 1 base from J, with 12 bases between. CDR1 SGHRS and CDR2 YFSETQ come from the germline V gene. This CDR3 contains 15 residues. Profiling of TCR beta VDJ combinations and CDR3 sequences used genomic DNA as template. TCRdb re-called the reads with MiXCR, one entry per CDR3 protein. Of approximately 150,000 distinct CDR3 sequences in the sample, over 70% are singletons; the top ten hold 40% to 55%. Sample: sorted CD4+, CD8+, or CD8+CD57+ T cells (not recorded which) from PBMCs. The chain has TRBV5-1 and TRBJ1-1; D uncertain. This sequence originates from a human donor with aplastic anemia. CDR3 bases: TGCGCCAGCAGCTTACGGGTCACGGGGAACACTGAAGCTTTCTTT. Protein sequence: CASSLRVTGNTEAFF. Filled out from reference TRBV5-1 and TRBJ1-1, the complete variable domain reads KAGVTQTPRYLIKTRGQQVTLSCSPISGHRSVSWYQQTPGQGLQFLFEYFSETQRNKGNFPGRFSGRQFSNSRSEMNVSTLELGDSALYLCASSLRVTGNTEAFFGQGTRLTVV.